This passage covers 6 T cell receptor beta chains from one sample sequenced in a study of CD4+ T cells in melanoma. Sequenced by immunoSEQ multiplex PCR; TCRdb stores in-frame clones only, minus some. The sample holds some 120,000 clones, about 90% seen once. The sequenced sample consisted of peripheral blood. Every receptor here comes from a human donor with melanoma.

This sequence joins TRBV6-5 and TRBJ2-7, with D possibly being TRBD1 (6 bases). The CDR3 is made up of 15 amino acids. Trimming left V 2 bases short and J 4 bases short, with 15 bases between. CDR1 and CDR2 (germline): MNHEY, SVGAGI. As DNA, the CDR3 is TGTGCCAGCAGTTACCCTATTGCGGACAGATACGAGCAGTACTTC. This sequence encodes CASSYPIADRYEQYF.

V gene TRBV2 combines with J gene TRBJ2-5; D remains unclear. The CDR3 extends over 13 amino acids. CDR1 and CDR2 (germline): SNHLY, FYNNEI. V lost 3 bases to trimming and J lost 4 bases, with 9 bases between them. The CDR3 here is CASSDEWGETQYF. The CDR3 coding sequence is TGTGCCAGCAGTGATGAGTGGGGAGAGACCCAGTACTTC.

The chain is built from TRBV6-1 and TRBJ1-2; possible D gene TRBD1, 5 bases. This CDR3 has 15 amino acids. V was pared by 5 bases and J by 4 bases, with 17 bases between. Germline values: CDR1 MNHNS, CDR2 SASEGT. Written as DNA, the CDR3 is TGTGCCAGCAGTCCCACGGGACCCGTTCTCTATGGCTACACCTTC. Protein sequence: CASSPTGPVLYGYTF.

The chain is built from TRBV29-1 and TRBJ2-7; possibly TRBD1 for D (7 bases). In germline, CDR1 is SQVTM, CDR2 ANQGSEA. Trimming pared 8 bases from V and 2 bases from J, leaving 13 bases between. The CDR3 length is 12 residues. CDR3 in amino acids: CSPGGTPYEQYF. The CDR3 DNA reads TGCAGCCCAGGGGGGACACCCTACGAGCAGTACTTC.

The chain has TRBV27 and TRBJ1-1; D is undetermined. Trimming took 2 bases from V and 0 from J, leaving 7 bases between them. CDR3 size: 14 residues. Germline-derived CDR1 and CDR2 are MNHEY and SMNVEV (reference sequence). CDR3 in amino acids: CASSLMFMNTEAFF. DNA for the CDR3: TGTGCCAGCAGTTTAATGTTCATGAACACTGAAGCTTTCTTT.

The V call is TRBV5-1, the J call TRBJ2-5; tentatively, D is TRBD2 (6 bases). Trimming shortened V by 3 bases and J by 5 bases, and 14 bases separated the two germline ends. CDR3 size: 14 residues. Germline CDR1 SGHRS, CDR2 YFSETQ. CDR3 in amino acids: CASSSLGGSETQYF. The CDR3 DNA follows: TGCGCCAGCAGCTCCCTGGGAGGATCGGAGACCCAGTACTTC.